The source of this TCR beta chain is a study of tumor-infiltrating lymphocytes in primary liver carcinoma. Study overall: All patients, whether men or women, fell within 30 to 69 years of age. Study results and caveats: Blood had a significantly lower top-250-clone fraction than tumors did (p = 0.039).

Bulk tissue was left unsorted, and RNA and DNA were co-extracted from 20-30 mg of it. Five separate regions of each tumor underwent sampling. Starting from roughly 0.5 ug of total RNA, TCR beta cDNA was produced with a primer in the constant region. Nested multiplex PCR, run for three rounds with slightly modified ARM-PCR, yielded TCR beta libraries. Two initial PCR rounds of around 10 cycles each paired TRBV1-TRBV30 forward primers with a C-beta reverse primer. Using its own MiXCR run on the multiplex PCR reads, TCRdb lists one record per CDR3 protein. Of fewer than 75,000 distinct CDR3 sequences in the sample, 65% to 80% were seen once. Worth noting for this clonotype: What it binds is unknown.

The CDR3 consists of 15 residues. Losses at the gene ends were 10 bases for V and 6 bases for J; bases not matched to a gene: 15. In germline, CDR1 is MNHEY, CDR2 SVGEGT. V gene TRBV6-2 or TRBV6-3 combines with J gene TRBJ2-1, with TRBD1 identical over 7 bases. The TCR originated in a man aged 40-49 years with primary liver carcinoma and hepatitis B virus infection. The sequenced material came from liver tumor tissue from sampling region 2. Subset: tumor region T2, inferior pole. CDR3 DNA: TGTGCCATCACATCAGGGGGTTTCGGGGCCAATGAGCAGTTCTTC. This codes for CAITSGGFGANEQFF.